This T cell receptor (beta chain) is from a study of beta chain features in type 1 diabetes. CDR3 size: 16 residues. V was pared by 5 bases and J by 4 bases, with 12 bases of the junction left unmatched. Germline-derived CDR1 and CDR2 are MGHRA and YSYEKL. Every bit of the isolated RNA underwent reverse transcription, so sequencing read expressed TCRB transcripts. The average read count of naive, central memory and regulatory T cell samples was around 3.8 million. Method: immunoSEQ multiplex PCR; TCRdb's copy keeps in-frame clones and lacks some. The sample holds some 240,000 clones, more than 15% seen once. Whole-study findings and limits: TCRB CDR3 length was moderately but significantly reduced in all four CD4+ subsets of Type 1 diabetes patients. VDJ junctions from type 1 diabetes patients carried fewer insertions and larger deletions. PCR might show a preference for shorter templates, equally across patients and controls.

Worth noting for this clone: Its antigen is not identified.

CD45RO/CCR7/CD25/CD127/CD95/CD27 staining was used to isolate CD4+ naive, central memory, regulatory and stem cell-like memory cells by sorting. The chain is built from TRBV4-1 and TRBJ2-3; 7 bases are a match to TRBD2. Sequencing input: naive CD4+ T cells from blood. The source is a man aged 25 to 45 with type 1 diabetes. In DNA form, the CDR3 reads TGCGCCAGCAGCTTACGGGGAGGGCCGGGCGCAGATACGCAGTATTTT. Protein product: CASSLRGGPGADTQYF.